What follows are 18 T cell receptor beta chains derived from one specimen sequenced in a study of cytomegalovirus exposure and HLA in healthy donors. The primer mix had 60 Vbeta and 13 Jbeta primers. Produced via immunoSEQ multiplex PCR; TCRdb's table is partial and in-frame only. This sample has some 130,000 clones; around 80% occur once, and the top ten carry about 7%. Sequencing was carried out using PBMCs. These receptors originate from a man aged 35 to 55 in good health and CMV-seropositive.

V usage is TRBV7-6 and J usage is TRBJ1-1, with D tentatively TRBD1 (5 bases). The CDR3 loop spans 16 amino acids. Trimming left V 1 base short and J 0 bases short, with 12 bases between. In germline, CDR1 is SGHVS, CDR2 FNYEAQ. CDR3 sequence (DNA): TGTGCCAGCAGCTTAGTCACCGGGACTTTGAACACTGAAGCTTTCTTT. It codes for CASSLVTGTLNTEAFF.

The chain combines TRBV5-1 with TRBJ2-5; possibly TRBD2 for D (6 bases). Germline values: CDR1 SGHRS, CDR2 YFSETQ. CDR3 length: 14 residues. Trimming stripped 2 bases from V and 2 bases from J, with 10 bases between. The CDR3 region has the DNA TGCGCCAGCAGCTTCGCGGGGTATCAAGAGACCCAGTACTTC. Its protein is CASSFAGYQETQYF.

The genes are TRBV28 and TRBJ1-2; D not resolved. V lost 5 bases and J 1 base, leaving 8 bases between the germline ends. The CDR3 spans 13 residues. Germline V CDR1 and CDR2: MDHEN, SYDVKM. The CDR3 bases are TGTGCCAGCAGTGAACTGAATAACTATGGCTACACCTTC. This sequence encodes CASSELNNYGYTF.

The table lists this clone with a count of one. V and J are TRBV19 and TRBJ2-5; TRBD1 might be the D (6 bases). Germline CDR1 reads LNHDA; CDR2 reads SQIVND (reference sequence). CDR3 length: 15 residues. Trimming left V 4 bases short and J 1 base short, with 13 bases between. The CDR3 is CASSTGTKAQETQYF. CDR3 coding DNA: TGTGCCAGTAGTACGGGGACAAAAGCCCAAGAGACCCAGTACTTC.

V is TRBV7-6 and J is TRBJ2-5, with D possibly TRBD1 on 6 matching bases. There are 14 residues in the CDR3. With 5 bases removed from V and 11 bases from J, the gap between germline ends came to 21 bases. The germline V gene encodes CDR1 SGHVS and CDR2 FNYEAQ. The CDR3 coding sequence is TGTGCCAGCAGCATAAGCCCAGGGGTCGGGGAGCAGTACTTC. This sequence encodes CASSISPGVGEQYF.

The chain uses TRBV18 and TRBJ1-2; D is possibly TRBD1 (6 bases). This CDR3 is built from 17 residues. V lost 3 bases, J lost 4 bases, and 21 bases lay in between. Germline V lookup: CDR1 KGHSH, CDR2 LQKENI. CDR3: CASSPLTGFAAFYGYTF. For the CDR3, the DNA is TGTGCCAGCTCACCTCTAACAGGGTTTGCCGCCTTCTATGGCTACACCTTC. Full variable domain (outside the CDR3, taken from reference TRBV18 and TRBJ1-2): NAGVMQNPRHLVRRRGQEARLRCSPMKGHSHVYWYRQLPEEGLKFMVYLQKENIIDESGMPKERFSAEFPKEGPSILRIQQVVRGDSAAYFCASSPLTGFAAFYGYTFGSGTRLTVV.

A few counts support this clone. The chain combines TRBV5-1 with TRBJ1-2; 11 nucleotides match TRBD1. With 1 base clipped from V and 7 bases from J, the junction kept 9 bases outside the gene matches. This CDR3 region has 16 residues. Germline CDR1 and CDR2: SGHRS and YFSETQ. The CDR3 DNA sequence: TGCGCCAGCAGCTTGTCCGGACAGGGGGCATCACGTGGCTACACCTTC. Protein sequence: CASSLSGQGASRGYTF. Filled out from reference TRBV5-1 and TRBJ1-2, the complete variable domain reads KAGVTQTPRYLIKTRGQQVTLSCSPISGHRSVSWYQQTPGQGLQFLFEYFSETQRNKGNFPGRFSGRQFSNSRSEMNVSTLELGDSALYLCASSLSGQGASRGYTFGSGTRLTVV.

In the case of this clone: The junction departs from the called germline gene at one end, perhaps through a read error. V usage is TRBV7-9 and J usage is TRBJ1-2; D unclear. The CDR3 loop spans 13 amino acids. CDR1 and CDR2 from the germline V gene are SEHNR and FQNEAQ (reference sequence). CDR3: CSSSLESGYGYTF. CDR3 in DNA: TGTTCCAGCAGCTTAGAGAGCGGCTATGGCTACACCTTC.

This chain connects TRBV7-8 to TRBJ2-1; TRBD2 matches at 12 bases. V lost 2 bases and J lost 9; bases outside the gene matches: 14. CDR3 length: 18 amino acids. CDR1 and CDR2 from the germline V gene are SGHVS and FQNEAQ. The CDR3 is CASSLPRRLAGVRTEQFF. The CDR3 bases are TGTGCCAGCAGCTTACCTCGGCGACTAGCGGGAGTTCGTACTGAGCAGTTCTTC.

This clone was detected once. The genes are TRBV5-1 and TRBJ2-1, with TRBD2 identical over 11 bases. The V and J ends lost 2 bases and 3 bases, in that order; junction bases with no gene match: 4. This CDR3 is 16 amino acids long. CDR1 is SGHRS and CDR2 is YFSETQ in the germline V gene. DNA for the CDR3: TGCGCCAGCAGCTTTTCGGGACTAGCGGACTACAATGAGCAGTTCTTC. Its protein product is CASSFSGLADYNEQFF.

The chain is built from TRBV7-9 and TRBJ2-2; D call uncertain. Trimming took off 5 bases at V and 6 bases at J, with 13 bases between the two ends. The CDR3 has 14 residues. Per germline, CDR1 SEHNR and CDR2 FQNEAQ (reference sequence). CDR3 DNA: TGTGCCAGCAGCCCCTCACTCCACCCCGGGGAGCTGTTTTTT. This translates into CASSPSLHPGELFF.

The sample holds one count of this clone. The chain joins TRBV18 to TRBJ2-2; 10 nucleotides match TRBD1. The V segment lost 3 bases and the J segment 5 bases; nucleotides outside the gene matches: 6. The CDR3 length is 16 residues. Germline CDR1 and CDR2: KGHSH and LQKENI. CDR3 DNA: TGTGCCAGCTCACCTGCCGGGACAGGGGCGACCGGGGAGCTGTTTTTT. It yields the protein CASSPAGTGATGELFF.

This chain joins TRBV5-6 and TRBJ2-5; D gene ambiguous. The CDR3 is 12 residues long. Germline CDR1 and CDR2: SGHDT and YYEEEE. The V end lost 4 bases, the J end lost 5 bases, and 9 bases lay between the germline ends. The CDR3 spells CASSALGETQYF. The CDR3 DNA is TGTGCCAGCAGCGCCCTCGGGGAGACCCAGTACTTC.

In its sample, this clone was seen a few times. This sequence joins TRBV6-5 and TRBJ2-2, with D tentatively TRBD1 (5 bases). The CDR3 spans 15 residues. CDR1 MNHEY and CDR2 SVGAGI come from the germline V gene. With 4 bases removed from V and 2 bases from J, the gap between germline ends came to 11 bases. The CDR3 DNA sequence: TGTGCCAGCAGTTTCTCTCAGGGTAACACCGGGGAGCTGTTTTTT. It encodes CASSFSQGNTGELFF.

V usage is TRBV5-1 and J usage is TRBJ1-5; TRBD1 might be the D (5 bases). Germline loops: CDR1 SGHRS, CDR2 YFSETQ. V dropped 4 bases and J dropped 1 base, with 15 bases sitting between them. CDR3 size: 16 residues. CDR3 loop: CASSPRGGESNQPQHF. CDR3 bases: TGCGCCAGCAGCCCTCGGGGGGGAGAAAGCAATCAGCCCCAGCATTTT.

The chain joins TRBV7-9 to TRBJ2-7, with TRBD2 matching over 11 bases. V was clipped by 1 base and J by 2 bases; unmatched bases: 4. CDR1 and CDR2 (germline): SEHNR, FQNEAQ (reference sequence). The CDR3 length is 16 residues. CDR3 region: CASSLVRLAGTYEQYF. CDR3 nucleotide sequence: TGTGCCAGCAGCTTAGTTCGACTAGCGGGGACCTACGAGCAGTACTTC.

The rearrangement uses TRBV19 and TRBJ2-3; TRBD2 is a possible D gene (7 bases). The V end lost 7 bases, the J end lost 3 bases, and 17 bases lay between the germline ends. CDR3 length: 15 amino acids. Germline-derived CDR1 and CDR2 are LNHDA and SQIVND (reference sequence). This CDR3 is CASNLGGRLTDTQYF. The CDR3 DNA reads TGTGCCAGTAATCTCGGGGGGCGATTAACAGATACGCAGTATTTT. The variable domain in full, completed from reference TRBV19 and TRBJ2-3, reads DGGITQSPKYLFRKEGQNVTLSCEQNLNHDAMYWYRQDPGQGLRLIYYSQIVNDFQKGDIAEGYSVSREKKESFPLTVTSAQKNPTAFYLCASNLGGRLTDTQYFGPGTRLTVL.

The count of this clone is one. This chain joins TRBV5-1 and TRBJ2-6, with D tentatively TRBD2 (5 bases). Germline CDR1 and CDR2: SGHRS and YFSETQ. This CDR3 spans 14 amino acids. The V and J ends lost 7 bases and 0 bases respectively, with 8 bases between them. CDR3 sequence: CASREPSGANVLTF. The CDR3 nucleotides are TGCGCCAGCCGGGAACCCTCTGGGGCCAACGTCCTGACTTTC.